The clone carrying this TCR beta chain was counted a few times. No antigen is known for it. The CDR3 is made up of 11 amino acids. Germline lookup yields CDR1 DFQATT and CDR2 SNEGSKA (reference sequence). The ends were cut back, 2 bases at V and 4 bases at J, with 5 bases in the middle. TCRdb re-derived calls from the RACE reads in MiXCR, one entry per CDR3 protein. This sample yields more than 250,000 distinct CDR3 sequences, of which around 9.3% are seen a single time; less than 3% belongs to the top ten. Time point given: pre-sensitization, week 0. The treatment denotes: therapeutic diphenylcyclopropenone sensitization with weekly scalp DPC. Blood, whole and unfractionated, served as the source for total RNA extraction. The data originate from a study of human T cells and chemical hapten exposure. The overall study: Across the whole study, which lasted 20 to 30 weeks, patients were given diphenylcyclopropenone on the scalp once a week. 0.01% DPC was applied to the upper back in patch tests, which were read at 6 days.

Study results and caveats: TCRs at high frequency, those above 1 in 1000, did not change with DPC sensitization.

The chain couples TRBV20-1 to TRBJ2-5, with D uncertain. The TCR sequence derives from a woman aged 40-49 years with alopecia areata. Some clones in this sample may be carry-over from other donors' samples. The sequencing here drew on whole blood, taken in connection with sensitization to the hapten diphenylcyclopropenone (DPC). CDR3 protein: CSARLPETQYF. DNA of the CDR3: TGCAGTGCTAGACTCCCAGAGACCCAGTACTTC.